Each of the 26 T cell receptor beta chains below was sequenced from the same sample in a study of blood T cell repertoires in COVID-19. Libraries were prepared by immunoSEQ multiplex PCR; TCRdb keeps only in-frame clonotypes and omits some of them. Of roughly 300,000 clones in the sample, roughly 88% were seen once. The sequenced material came from peripheral blood. The receptors here all came from a woman in her 50s with acute or convalescent COVID-19.

The chain employs TRBV28 and TRBJ1-1; D is possibly TRBD1 (5 bases). V was trimmed by 7 bases and J by 0 bases, leaving 12 bases between them. This CDR3 spans 14 amino acids. Germline V CDR1 and CDR2: MDHEN, SYDVKM. Here the CDR3 DNA reads TGTGCCAGCATCGCGGCCAGGGTGAACACTGAAGCTTTCTTT. This codes for CASIAARVNTEAFF.

The chain combines TRBV12-3 or TRBV12-4 with TRBJ2-7; 10 positions match TRBD2. The CDR3 is 13 residues long. With V trimmed by 8 bases and J by 2 bases, 3 bases remained unmatched. The CDR3 bases are TGTGCCAGCCGGACTAGCGGCACCTACGAGCAGTACTTC. Protein: CASRTSGTYEQYF.

Of note for this clone: At one end, the junction sequence differs from germline, possibly due to a read error. Within the sample, other DNA sequences also encode this same CDR3. The chain employs TRBV28 and TRBJ1-3; D gene ambiguous. The CDR3 has 12 amino acids. CDR1 and CDR2 (germline): MDHEN, SYDVKM. The CDR3: CASSPAGNTIYF. The CDR3 nucleotides are TGCGCCAGCAGTCCGGCGGGGAACACCATATATTTT.

V gene TRBV15 combines with J gene TRBJ2-3; 9 bases align to TRBD2. Trimming cost V 0 bases and J 6 bases; bases outside gene matches: 10. This CDR3 contains 17 residues. Germline CDR1 and CDR2: LNHNV and YYDKDF (reference sequence). The CDR3 coding sequence is TGTGCCACCAGCAGAGATCTCCTAGCGGGGACGGTGGATACGCAGTATTTT. Its translation: CATSRDLLAGTVDTQYF.

This clone has just a few counts. The chain recombines TRBV28 with TRBJ2-1, with 10 bases fitting TRBD2. Germline V gives CDR1 MDHEN, CDR2 SYDVKM. The V segment lost 1 base and the J segment 5 bases; nucleotides outside the gene matches: 5. This CDR3 spans 16 amino acids. For the CDR3, the DNA is TGTGCCAGCAGTTTATTAGTAGCGGGAGGCCACAATGAGCAGTTCTTC. Translation gives CASSLLVAGGHNEQFF.

As for this clone: Other DNA sequences within the sample encode an identical CDR3. J is TRBJ2-2 and V is TRBV6-1; 10 nucleotides align to TRBD2. V was pared by 2 bases and J by 6 bases, with 3 bases of the junction left unmatched. CDR3 length: 15 residues. Germline V gives CDR1 MNHNS, CDR2 SASEGT. The CDR3 loop is CASSELAGVAGELFF. The DNA for the CDR3 is TGTGCCAGCAGTGAACTAGCGGGAGTAGCCGGGGAGCTGTTTTTT.

V usage is TRBV12-3 or TRBV12-4 and J usage is TRBJ1-2, with TRBD1 matching over 7 bases. V lost 2 bases and J lost 3; bases outside the gene matches: 0. The CDR3 is 13 residues long. CDR3 residues: CASSLQGDYGYTF. In DNA, the CDR3 is TGTGCCAGCAGTTTACAGGGGGACTATGGCTACACCTTC.

Comments on this clone: Its ends do not fully match the called genes, so a read error is possible. The J gene is TRBJ1-4, the V gene TRBV7-7; TRBD1 might be the D (6 bases). The V gene's germline CDR1 is SSHAT and CDR2 FNYEAQ (reference sequence). The CDR3 is made up of 18 amino acids. Here the CDR3 DNA reads TGTGCTAGCAGCTTAGAAAGACCACAGGGATCCTGGGATGAAAAACTGTTTTTT. Encoded protein: CASSLERPQGSWDEKLFF.

This clone was recorded only once. The chain links TRBV19 to TRBJ1-2; 7 bases map to TRBD1. Trimming removed 3 bases from V and 4 bases from J; junction bases left unmatched: 5. CDR3 length: 14 amino acids. Germline values: CDR1 LNHDA, CDR2 SQIVND (reference sequence). CDR3 nucleotides: TGTGCCAGTAGTATCGGGACAGACGTCTATGGCTACACCTTC. Protein sequence: CASSIGTDVYGYTF.

The V call is TRBV2, the J call TRBJ2-1; 11 positions match TRBD2. V lost 7 bases, J lost 9 bases, and 2 bases stayed unmatched. The germline gives CDR1 SNHLY, CDR2 FYNNEI. The CDR3 runs 12 residues. CDR3 DNA sequence: TGTGCCAGCACGACTAGCGGGGCTGAGCAGTTCTTC. Its protein is CASTTSGAEQFF. The full variable domain, in which reference TRBV2 and TRBJ2-1 provide the parts outside the CDR3, is EPEVTQTPSHQVTQMGQEVILRCVPISNHLYFYWYRQILGQKVEFLVSFYNNEISEKSEIFDDQFSVERPDGSNFTLKIRSTKLEDSAMYFCASTTSGAEQFFGPGTRLTVL.

This chain connects TRBV28 to TRBJ1-2; TRBD1 might be the D (6 bases). V dropped 2 bases and J dropped 3 bases, with 13 bases sitting between them. Germline CDR1 MDHEN, CDR2 SYDVKM. This CDR3 comprises 15 residues. The CDR3 loop is CASSLGGGADYGYTF. In nucleotides, the CDR3 is TGTGCCAGCAGTTTAGGCGGGGGGGCGGACTATGGCTACACCTTC.

The rearrangement links TRBV7-9 to TRBJ2-1, with D perhaps matching TRBD1 (6 bases). Germline CDR1 reads SEHNR; CDR2 reads FQNEAQ (reference sequence). The CDR3 contains 18 residues. The ends were cut back, 3 bases at V and 0 bases at J, with 18 bases in the middle. The CDR3 protein is CASSFGLGGESSYNEQFF. The CDR3, as DNA: TGTGCCAGCAGCTTCGGTCTAGGGGGAGAGAGCTCCTACAATGAGCAGTTCTTC.

This chain connects TRBV7-8 to TRBJ2-5; perhaps TRBD2 as D (5 bases). Between the trimmed V and J ends, which lost 1 base and 5 bases, there was a span of 11 bases. Germline CDR1 reads SGHVS; CDR2 reads FQNEAQ. There are 14 residues in the CDR3. CDR3 region: CASSLDSRGETQYF. DNA of the CDR3: TGTGCCAGCAGCTTAGACAGCCGCGGGGAGACCCAGTACTTC.

The rearrangement links TRBV7-8 to TRBJ1-2, with D possibly being TRBD1 (6 bases). CDR1 and CDR2 (germline): SGHVS, FQNEAQ. This CDR3 region has 14 residues. Trimming shortened V by 3 bases and J by 4 bases, and 12 bases separated the two germline ends. This chain's CDR3 is CASSFLTGSYGYTF. The CDR3 nucleotides are TGTGCCAGCAGCTTTCTGACAGGAAGCTATGGCTACACCTTC.

The J gene is TRBJ2-4, the V gene TRBV2, with D perhaps matching TRBD1 (6 bases). Germline CDR1 SNHLY, CDR2 FYNNEI. V was trimmed by 2 bases and J by 5 bases, leaving 10 bases between them. The CDR3 contains 14 residues. The CDR3 loop reads CASSEWTEENIQYF. The CDR3 nucleotides are TGTGCCAGCAGTGAATGGACAGAAGAAAACATTCAGTACTTC.

The chain uses TRBV5-4 and TRBJ2-5; TRBD2 aligns across 10 bases. Trimming removed 4 bases from V and 5 bases from J; junction bases left unmatched: 8. There are 15 residues in the CDR3. The germline CDR1 and CDR2 sequences are SGHNT and YYREEE (reference sequence). In DNA, the CDR3 is TGTGCCAGCAGCAGGACTAGCGGCCTGGGGGAGACCCAGTACTTC. This sequence encodes CASSRTSGLGETQYF. Drawing the rest from reference TRBV5-4 and TRBJ2-5, the complete variable domain is ETGVTQSPTHLIKTRGQQVTLRCSSQSGHNTVSWYQQALGQGPQFIFQYYREEENGRGNFPPRFSGLQFPNYSSELNVNALELDDSALYLCASSRTSGLGETQYFGPGTRLLVL.

V gene TRBV10-3 combines with J gene TRBJ2-7; maybe TRBD1 (6 bases). Germline V gene data show CDR1 as ENHRY and CDR2 as SYGVKD. Trimming removed 3 bases from V and 2 bases from J, with 11 bases in between. The CDR3 totals 14 residues. CDR3 in DNA: TGTGCCATCAGTGACCCGGGACAAACCTACGAGCAGTACTTC. Its protein product is CAISDPGQTYEQYF.

This sequence joins TRBV5-4 and TRBJ2-3; D remains unclear. The germline V gene has CDR1 SGHNT and CDR2 YYREEE (reference sequence). Trimming removed 0 bases at V and 0 bases at J, with 8 bases between. The CDR3 is 15 amino acids. CDR3 in amino acids: CASSLVPTSTDTQYF. In nucleotides, the CDR3 is TGTGCCAGCAGCTTGGTGCCAACTAGCACAGATACGCAGTATTTT.

J is TRBJ1-5 and V is TRBV19; a possible D gene is TRBD1 (6 bases). Trimming cost V 3 bases and J 4 bases, with 13 bases left between them. The CDR3 runs 15 residues. Germline CDR1 is LNHDA and CDR2 is SQIVND (reference sequence). CDR3 coding DNA: TGTGCCAGTAGTATGGACAGTGGGGAGAATCAGCCCCAGCATTTT. It encodes CASSMDSGENQPQHF.

This clone was seen ten or more times. This rearrangement joins TRBV10-1 to TRBJ2-7, with a weak D call TRBD2 (5 bases). Germline loops: CDR1 WNHNN, CDR2 SYGVQD (reference sequence). Trimming removed 0 bases from V and 2 bases from J, with 17 bases in between. The CDR3 sequence is 17 residues long. CDR3 sequence reads: CASSESPEETPPYEQYF. As DNA, the CDR3 is TGCGCCAGCAGTGAGTCCCCGGAGGAGACGCCCCCCTACGAGCAGTACTTC.

Only one count was recorded for this clone. The chain couples TRBV9 to TRBJ2-7, with 9 bases fitting TRBD1. This CDR3 comprises 14 residues. After removal of 3 bases from V and 7 bases from J, the junction contained 8 bases not matched to a gene. Germline CDR1 is SGDLS and CDR2 is YYNGEE. The DNA for the CDR3 is TGTGCCAGCAGCGCGGAACAGGGGGCGGGGGAGCAGTACTTC. As protein: CASSAEQGAGEQYF.

The chain carries TRBV29-1 and TRBJ2-1; 7 bases are a match to TRBD1. The germline CDR1 and CDR2 sequences are SQVTM and ANQGSEA. V shed 7 bases, J shed 9 bases, and the junction held 15 bases outside the gene matches. The CDR3 loop spans 14 amino acids. Here the CDR3 DNA reads TGCAGCGCTCTCGACAGGGATCCTTATGGTGAGCAGTTCTTC. It translates to CSALDRDPYGEQFF.

J is TRBJ2-3 and V is TRBV28; TRBD2 agrees at 11 bases. With V trimmed by 4 bases and J by 1 base, 4 bases remained unmatched. CDR3 size: 16 residues. CDR1 is MDHEN and CDR2 is SYDVKM in the germline V gene. CDR3 coding DNA: TGTGCCAGCAGTTCCGGGACTAGCGGCCGCACAGATACGCAGTATTTT. As protein: CASSSGTSGRTDTQYF.

The chain links TRBV21-1 to TRBJ2-7; the tabulated D call, TRBD2, remains unverified against the DNA. TRBV21-1 is described as a pseudogene. The length of the CDR3 is 13 residues. In DNA form, the CDR3 reads TGTGCCACCCGCGGGAGCCCCAGGGACGAGCAGTACTTC. Translated: CATRGSPRDEQYF.

J is TRBJ1-6 and V is TRBV25-1; D is uncertain. Trimming pared 6 bases from V and 9 bases from J, leaving 21 bases between. There are 16 residues in the CDR3. CDR1 and CDR2 (germline): MGHDK, SYGVNS. DNA of the CDR3: TGTGCCAGCAGCCAACTGGGAGGTCGACGGGGTTCACCCCTCCACTTT. Translated: CASSQLGGRRGSPLHF.

This clone appeared a few times. DNA for the CDR3: TGTGCCAGCAGTTGGGGGGGAGCCGAATACAATGAGCAGTTCTTC. It codes for CASSWGGAEYNEQFF. The V call is TRBV6-2 or TRBV6-3, the J call TRBJ2-1; 7 positions match TRBD2. With 4 bases clipped from V and 4 bases from J, the junction kept 7 bases outside the gene matches. There are 15 residues in the CDR3. Germline CDR1 is MNHEY and CDR2 is SVGEGT.